What follows is one TCR beta chain and its context. Its specificity is not known. The sample comes from a study of CD8 T cells in ankylosing spondylitis. General observations from the study: Certain motif variants had earlier been reported in reactive arthritis synovial fluid and blood.

TCRdb itself ran the 5' RACE reads through MiXCR, one entry per CDR3 protein. The sample includes around 300,000 distinct CDR3 sequences, roughly 10% of them seen just once. V was shortened by 5 bases and J by 0 bases, with 20 bases between the two germline ends. The CDR3 contains 18 residues. The chain carries TRBV12-3 or TRBV12-4 and TRBJ1-5; D unclear. This receptor was obtained from a female donor with ankylosing spondylitis or in good health (not recorded which). The specimen was blood, either unsorted or a sorted T cell fraction (not recorded which). The CDR3: CASSLTTLGRYSNQPQHF. The DNA of the CDR3 is TGTGCCAGCAGTCTGACTACGCTCGGCCGATATAGCAATCAGCCCCAGCATTTT.